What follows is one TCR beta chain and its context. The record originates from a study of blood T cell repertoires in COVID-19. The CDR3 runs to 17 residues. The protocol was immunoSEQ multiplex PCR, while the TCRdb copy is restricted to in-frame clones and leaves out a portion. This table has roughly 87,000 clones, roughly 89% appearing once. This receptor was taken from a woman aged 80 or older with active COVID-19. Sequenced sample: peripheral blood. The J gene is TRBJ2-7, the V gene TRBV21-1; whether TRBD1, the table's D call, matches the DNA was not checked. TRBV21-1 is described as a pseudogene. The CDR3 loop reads CASSKIIRDRGNYEQYF. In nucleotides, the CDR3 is TGTGCCAGCAGCAAAATAATCCGGGACAGGGGCAACTACGAGCAGTACTTC.